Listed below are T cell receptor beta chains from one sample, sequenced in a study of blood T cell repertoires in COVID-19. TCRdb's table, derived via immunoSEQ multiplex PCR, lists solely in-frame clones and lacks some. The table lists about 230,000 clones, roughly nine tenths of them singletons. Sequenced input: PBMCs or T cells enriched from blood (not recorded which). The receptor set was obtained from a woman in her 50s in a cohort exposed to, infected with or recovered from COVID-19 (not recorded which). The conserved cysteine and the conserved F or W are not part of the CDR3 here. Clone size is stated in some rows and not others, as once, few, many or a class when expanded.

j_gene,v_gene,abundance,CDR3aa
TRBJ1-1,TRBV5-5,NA,ASSRQGTSTDTEAF
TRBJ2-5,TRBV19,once,ASSLGQPTRETQY
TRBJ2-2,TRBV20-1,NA,SASRSGTPDRYTNTGELF
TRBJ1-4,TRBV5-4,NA,ASSFEGEKLF
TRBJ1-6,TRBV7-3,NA,ASSLTGPNSPLH
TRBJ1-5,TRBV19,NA,ASSEGHFSGPQH
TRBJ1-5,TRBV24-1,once,ATSRTGLDQPQH
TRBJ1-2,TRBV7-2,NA,ASSFSSANYGYT
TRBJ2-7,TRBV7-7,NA,ASSLDLDRKQY
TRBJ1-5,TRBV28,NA,ASTFVAGVQPQH
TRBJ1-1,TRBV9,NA,ASSDSERDTEAF
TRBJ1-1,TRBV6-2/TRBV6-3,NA,ASSYRRDSKAF
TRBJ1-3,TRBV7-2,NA,ASSPQPGGGNTIY
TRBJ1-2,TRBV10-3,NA,AITTLPGGQVHT
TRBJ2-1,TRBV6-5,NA,ASRPGLAGQNEQF
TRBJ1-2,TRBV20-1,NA,SAHTVLGYT
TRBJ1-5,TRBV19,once,ASSLGTGDWSNQPQH
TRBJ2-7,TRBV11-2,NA,ASSLGRGGSYEQY
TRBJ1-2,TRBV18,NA,ASSTSQGYGYT
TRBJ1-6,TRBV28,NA,ASKGQLYNSPLH
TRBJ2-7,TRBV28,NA,ASSDSLPYEQY
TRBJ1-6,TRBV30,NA,ASQGYNSPLH
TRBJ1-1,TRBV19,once,ASSTQQNTEAF
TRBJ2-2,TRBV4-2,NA,ASSRVAGTGDTGELF
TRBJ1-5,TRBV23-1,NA,ASSQSDRGRQPQH
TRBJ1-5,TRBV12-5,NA,ASGSPTGRLQPQH
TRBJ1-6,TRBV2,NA,ASSESLWDLSSSYNSPLH